The source of this TCR beta chain is a study of T cells after yellow fever vaccination. Each CDR3 protein is one row after TCRdb ran MiXCR on the 5' RACE reads. This table holds about 360,000 distinct CDR3 sequences, approximately 5.7% found once. V was clipped by 0 bases and J by 1 base, with 4 bases between them. The CDR3 sequence is 13 residues long. Germline lookup yields CDR1 SGHRS and CDR2 YFSETQ. This clonotype was recorded at least ten times. The source of this sequence is a man aged 25-45 years who received the YFV17D yellow fever vaccine. Specimen: PBMCs, collected 5 days after the yellow fever booster vaccination. V is TRBV5-1 and J is TRBJ1-1; no definite D call. This CDR3 reads CASSLAQNTEAFF. In DNA, the CDR3 is TGCGCCAGCAGCTTGGCCCAGAACACTGAAGCTTTCTTT.